This passage covers 4 T cell receptor beta chains from one sample sequenced in a study of T cells after yellow fever vaccination. TCRdb re-called the 5' RACE reads with MiXCR, one entry per CDR3 protein. The sample has around 320,000 distinct CDR3 sequences, roughly 10% seen once. This specimen consisted of CD4+ T cells sorted from PBMCs, obtained 45 days after the yellow fever booster vaccination. The receptors were gathered from a man between 18 and 35 years old who received the YFV17D yellow fever vaccine.

V usage is TRBV5-1 and J usage is TRBJ2-3; unclear D gene. Trimming stripped 1 base from V and 4 bases from J, with 7 bases between. The CDR3 spans 13 residues. Germline CDR1 and CDR2: SGHRS and YFSETQ. The CDR3 spells CASSLNGPDTQYF. The CDR3 nucleotides are TGCGCCAGCAGCTTGAACGGGCCAGATACGCAGTATTTT.

This clonotype was seen ten or more times. The chain carries TRBV7-2 and TRBJ1-1; D gene unclear. The CDR3 has 13 residues. Between the trimmed V and J ends, which lost 4 bases and 4 bases, there was a span of 10 bases. Germline CDR1 is SGHTA and CDR2 is FQGNSA. CDR3 sequence: CASSSTGFTEAFF. In DNA form, the CDR3 reads TGTGCCAGCAGCTCTACGGGTTTCACTGAAGCTTTCTTT.

In its sample, this clonotype was seen many times. Its ends do not fully match the called genes, so a read error is possible. The chain uses TRBV4-3 and TRBJ1-6; no definite D call. Germline-derived CDR1 and CDR2 are LGHNA and YSLEER. The CDR3 runs 13 residues. The CDR3 nucleotides are TGTGCCAGCAGCCAAGATCGGAATTCACCCCTCCACTTT. Protein: CASSQDRNSPLHF.

The chain uses TRBV6-5 and TRBJ1-2; a possible D gene is TRBD1 (6 bases). The CDR3 contains 15 residues. Germline loops: CDR1 MNHEY, CDR2 SVGAGI. V gave up 5 bases and J gave up 1 base, with 14 bases separating them. The CDR3 sequence is CASSRTGPINYGYTF. The CDR3 region has the DNA TGTGCCAGCAGTCGCACAGGGCCCATTAACTATGGCTACACCTTC.